This TCR beta chain was identified in a study of blood T cell repertoires in COVID-19. As for the study in general: The United States, Italy and Spain were the sources of the acute and convalescent COVID-19 samples. PBMCs, B-cell-depleted T cells, or T cells provided the cDNA or gDNA that made up the material.

Authors' analysis steps: Using reference gene primer amplification, nucleated cell counts were estimated. Profiled with immunoSEQ multiplex PCR; TCRdb holds only in-frame clones, not every one. V, J and clone size are those of that table, while D and trimming were read from the DNA. Of hundreds of thousands of clones in the sample, about nine tenths were seen once. The CDR3 is 15 amino acids. Trimming removed 1 base from V and 6 bases from J; junction bases left unmatched: 7. CDR1 SGHDT and CDR2 YYEEEE come from the germline V gene. The rearrangement uses TRBV5-6 and TRBJ2-3, with TRBD2 identical over 8 bases. The sequencing sample was made of PBMCs or T cells enriched from blood (not recorded which). This clonotype was sampled from a woman in her fifties or sixties in a cohort exposed to, infected with or recovered from COVID-19 (not recorded which). The CDR3 bases are TGTGCCAGCAGCTTGTGGATAGCGGGGACCGATACGCAGTATTTT. Amino acids: CASSLWIAGTDTQYF.